Presented here are 14 T cell receptor beta chains from one specimen sequenced in a study of spatial heterogeneity in lung cancer. Time point of the sample: sample taken at primary tumor resection. Unsorted tumor, nontumor lung tissue or cryopreserved PBMC supplied the whole RNA. Via MiXCR, TCRdb re-called the 5' RACE reads, giving one row per CDR3 protein. The top ten hold more than 7% of the sample, which has around 75,000 distinct CDR3 sequences, 13% seen once. The sample consisted of PBMCs, taken at surgery. These receptor sequences come from a male donor with early-stage non-small cell lung cancer.

This clonotype was seen more than once but under ten times. This chain uses TRBV18 with TRBJ2-7, with D perhaps TRBD1 (6 bases). Germline-derived CDR1 and CDR2 are KGHSH and LQKENI. The V gene lost 3 bases and the J gene lost 4 bases, with 19 bases spanning the gap. The CDR3 runs to 16 residues. The CDR3 loop is CASSPSMAGVNYEQYF. CDR3 DNA: TGTGCCAGCTCACCTTCGATGGCAGGGGTAAATTACGAGCAGTACTTC. The full variable domain, its missing parts supplied by reference TRBV18 and TRBJ2-7, is NAGVMQNPRHLVRRRGQEARLRCSPMKGHSHVYWYRQLPEEGLKFMVYLQKENIIDESGMPKERFSAEFPKEGPSILRIQQVVRGDSAAYFCASSPSMAGVNYEQYFGPGTRLTVT.

V is TRBV20-1 and J is TRBJ2-3; 14 positions agree with TRBD2. Germline V gene lookup returns CDR1 DFQATT and CDR2 SNEGSKA (reference sequence). V gave up 2 bases and J gave up 6 bases; unmatched junction bases: 13. This CDR3 region has 18 residues. In nucleotides, the CDR3 is TGCAGTGCTAGACCGGGGGGACTAGCGGGAGTTCGGCGGGATACGCAGTATTTT. Protein: CSARPGGLAGVRRDTQYF.

At least ten counts were recorded for this clonotype. The CDR3 reads CASSGLGHEQYF. In DNA form, the CDR3 reads TGTGCCAGCAGCGGACTAGGCCACGAGCAGTACTTC. The chain is built from TRBV2 and TRBJ2-7, with 7 bases lining up with TRBD2. The germline V gene encodes CDR1 SNHLY and CDR2 FYNNEI. V lost 6 bases, J lost 5 bases, and 4 bases stayed unmatched. The CDR3 contains 12 residues.

This clonotype was counted ten times or more. The rearrangement links TRBV29-1 to TRBJ2-2, with unresolved D. Trimming cost V 4 bases and J 6 bases, with 6 bases left between them. CDR3 size: 11 residues. The germline V gene has CDR1 SQVTM and CDR2 ANQGSEA. The CDR3 here is CSVGAPGELFF. The DNA of the CDR3 is TGCAGCGTTGGGGCCCCCGGGGAGCTGTTTTTT.

This clonotype was seen ten or more times. CDR3 sequence: CASSLGLAGELFF. The CDR3 DNA reads as TGTGCCAGCAGCCTCGGACTAGCCGGGGAGCTGTTTTTT. The rearrangement links TRBV7-9 to TRBJ2-2; 7 nucleotides align to TRBD2. V gave up 5 bases and J gave up 6 bases; unmatched junction bases: 3. From germline, CDR1 is SEHNR and CDR2 FQNEAQ (reference sequence). The CDR3 sequence is 13 residues long.

The rearrangement uses TRBV7-9 and TRBJ1-1, with a possible D match to TRBD1 (6 bases). V lost 3 bases, J lost 6 bases, and 11 bases lay in between. CDR1 and CDR2 from the germline V gene are SEHNR and FQNEAQ (reference sequence). The CDR3 sequence is 13 residues long. CDR3 region: CASSLGAAAEAFF. DNA for the CDR3: TGTGCCAGCAGCTTGGGGGCTGCGGCTGAAGCTTTCTTT.

This clonotype was seen a handful of times. The CDR3 DNA reads as TGCAGCGAGGGACAGGCTAACTATGGCTACACCTTC. Translation: CSEGQANYGYTF. V and J are TRBV29-1 and TRBJ1-2; 8 nucleotides match TRBD1. CDR3 length: 12 residues. CDR1 is SQVTM and CDR2 is ANQGSEA in the germline V gene. J gave up 0 bases and V 7 bases, and 1 base lay outside the gene matches.

This sequence joins TRBV12-3 or TRBV12-4 and TRBJ2-2, with 9 nucleotides matching TRBD2. V shed 6 bases, J shed 2 bases, and the junction held 7 bases outside the gene matches. This CDR3 region has 16 residues. The CDR3 DNA is TGTGCCAGCAGCCTAAAGACTAGCGGTAACACCGGGGAGCTGTTTTTT. It specifies CASSLKTSGNTGELFF.

There are a few counts of this clonotype. V gene TRBV27 combines with J gene TRBJ1-5, with TRBD1 matching 8 bases. Germline V gene lookup returns CDR1 MNHEY and CDR2 SMNVEV (reference sequence). CDR3 length: 16 amino acids. The trim removed 1 base at V and 4 bases at J, leaving 6 bases unmatched. The CDR3 is CASSLFGQGANQPQHF. For the CDR3, the DNA is TGTGCCAGCAGTTTATTCGGACAGGGAGCAAATCAGCCCCAGCATTTT.

This clonotype was seen ten or more times. This chain uses TRBV20-1 with TRBJ1-1; D is undetermined. The V gene's germline CDR1 is DFQATT and CDR2 SNEGSKA (reference sequence). Trimming removed 0 bases from V and 9 bases from J, with 14 bases in between. The CDR3 is made up of 13 amino acids. The CDR3 nucleotides are TGCAGTGCTAGAGATCCGGCGGAGATGCAAGCTTTCTTT. Amino acid sequence: CSARDPAEMQAFF.

This clonotype was seen more than once but under ten times. V usage is TRBV6-5 and J usage is TRBJ2-3, with 8 bases aligning to TRBD1. Germline loops: CDR1 MNHEY, CDR2 SVGAGI. Trimming removed 6 bases from V and 2 bases from J; junction bases left unmatched: 19. The CDR3 is 19 amino acids. Here the CDR3 reads CASRSRGHRGARVTDTQYF. CDR3 in DNA: TGTGCCAGCAGATCCAGGGGGCACCGAGGGGCTAGGGTCACAGATACGCAGTATTTT.

The CDR3 reads CSVDRTGMNTEAFF. The DNA for the CDR3 is TGCAGCGTTGACCGGACAGGCATGAACACTGAAGCTTTCTTT. J is TRBJ1-1 and V is TRBV29-1; 7 bases fit TRBD1. Germline CDR1 SQVTM, CDR2 ANQGSEA. The trim removed 3 bases at V and 0 bases at J, leaving 4 bases unmatched. The CDR3 is made up of 14 amino acids. Looking up the rest from reference TRBV29-1 and TRBJ1-1 gives the full variable domain: SAVISQKPSRDICQRGTSLTIQCQVDSQVTMMFWYRQQPGQSLTLIATANQGSEATYESGFVIDKFPISRPNLTFSTLTVSNMSPEDSSIYLCSVDRTGMNTEAFFGQGTRLTVV.

Only a few counts were recorded for this clonotype. The chain joins TRBV5-5 to TRBJ1-5; tentatively, D is TRBD1 (5 bases). Germline V gene data show CDR1 as SGHKS and CDR2 as YYEKEE (reference sequence). CDR3 length: 14 residues. V lost 0 bases to trimming and J lost 3 bases, with 7 bases between them. The CDR3 DNA reads TGTGCCAGCAGCTTGGGGGGGATCAATCAGCCCCAGCATTTT. Amino acids: CASSLGGINQPQHF.

V and J are TRBV23-1 and TRBJ1-1, with D unresolved. TRBV23-1 has ORF status, its function being uncertain. V dropped 8 bases and J dropped 2 bases, with 15 bases sitting between them. This CDR3 has 14 residues. The CDR3 loop reads CASGAQGLNTEAFF. CDR3 DNA sequence: TGCGCCAGCGGTGCCCAAGGGCTAAACACTGAAGCTTTCTTT.